This T cell receptor beta chain appears in the sequencing data of a study of early T cells in non-severe SARS-CoV-2 infection. For the study at large: Investigators sequenced bulk RNA drawn from unsorted whole blood, and chains remained unpaired.

Concerning this clonotype: Its target is not known.

Individual cDNA molecules each received unique molecular identifiers attached to them. Via MiXCR, TCRdb re-called the 5' RACE reads, giving one row per CDR3 protein. The table has approximately 49,000 distinct CDR3 sequences, 10% to 15% seen once; the top ten hold roughly a tenth. V lost 8 bases to trimming and J lost 0 bases, with 17 bases between them. In germline, CDR1 is MDHEN, CDR2 SYDVKM. This CDR3 region has 17 residues. Findings and caveats of the study: Matching with VDJdb favored anti-spike CD8 responses (missing private and CD4 specificities).

The chain is built from TRBV28 and TRBJ2-6; D not certain. The TCR comes from an adult who was a healthcare worker with PCR-confirmed SARS-CoV-2 infection or an uninfected control (not recorded which). The sequenced material came from whole blood. CDR3 bases: TGTGCCAGCGCATTCCCCCCCGGAAGCTCTGGGGCCAACGTCCTGACTTTC. Protein sequence: CASAFPPGSSGANVLTF.